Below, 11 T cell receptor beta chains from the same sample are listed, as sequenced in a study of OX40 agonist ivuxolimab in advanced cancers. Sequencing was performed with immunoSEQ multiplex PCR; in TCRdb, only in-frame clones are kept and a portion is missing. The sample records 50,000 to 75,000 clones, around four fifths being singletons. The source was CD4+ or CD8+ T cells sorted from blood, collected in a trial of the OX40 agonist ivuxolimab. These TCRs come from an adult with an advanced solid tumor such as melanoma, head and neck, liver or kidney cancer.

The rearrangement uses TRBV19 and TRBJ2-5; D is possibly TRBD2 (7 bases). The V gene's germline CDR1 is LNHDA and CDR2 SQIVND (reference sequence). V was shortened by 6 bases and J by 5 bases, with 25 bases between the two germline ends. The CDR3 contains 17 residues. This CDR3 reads CASSRVAGAVGFETQYF. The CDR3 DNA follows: TGTGCCAGTAGCCGGGTCGCGGGGGCCGTTGGTTTTGAGACCCAGTACTTC.

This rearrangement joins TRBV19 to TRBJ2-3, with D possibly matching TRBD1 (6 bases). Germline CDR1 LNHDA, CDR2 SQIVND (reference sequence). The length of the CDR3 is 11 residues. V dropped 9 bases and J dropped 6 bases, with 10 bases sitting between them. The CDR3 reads CASRDRDTQYF. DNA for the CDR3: TGTGCCAGCCGAGACAGGGATACGCAGTATTTT.

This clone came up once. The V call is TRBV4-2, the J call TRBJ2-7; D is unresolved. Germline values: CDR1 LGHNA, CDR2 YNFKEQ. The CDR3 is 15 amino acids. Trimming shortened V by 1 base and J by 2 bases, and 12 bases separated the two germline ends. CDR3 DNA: TGTGCCAGCAGCCAAGGGGTGGGTTCCCCCTACGAGCAGTACTTC. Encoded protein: CASSQGVGSPYEQYF.

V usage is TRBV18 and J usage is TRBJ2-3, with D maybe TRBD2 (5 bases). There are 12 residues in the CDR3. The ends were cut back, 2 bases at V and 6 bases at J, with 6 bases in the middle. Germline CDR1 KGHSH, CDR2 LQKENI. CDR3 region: CASSPGEDTQYF. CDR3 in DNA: TGTGCCAGCTCACCAGGGGAGGATACGCAGTATTTT.

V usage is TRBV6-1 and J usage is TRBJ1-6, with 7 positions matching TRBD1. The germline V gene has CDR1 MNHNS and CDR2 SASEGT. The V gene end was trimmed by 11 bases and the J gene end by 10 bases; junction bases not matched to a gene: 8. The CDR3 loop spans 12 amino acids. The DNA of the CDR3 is TGTGCCGTCAGGGGGGAATCATCACCCCTCCACTTT. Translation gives CAVRGESSPLHF.

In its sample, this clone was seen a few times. The DNA for the CDR3 is TGCAGCGGGCAGGGGATGAACACTGAAGCTTTCTTT. This sequence encodes CSGQGMNTEAFF. This chain uses TRBV29-1 with TRBJ1-1; tentatively, D is TRBD1 (6 bases). The CDR3 runs 12 residues. CDR1 and CDR2 (germline): SQVTM, ANQGSEA. V was clipped by 7 bases and J by 0 bases, with 9 bases between them.

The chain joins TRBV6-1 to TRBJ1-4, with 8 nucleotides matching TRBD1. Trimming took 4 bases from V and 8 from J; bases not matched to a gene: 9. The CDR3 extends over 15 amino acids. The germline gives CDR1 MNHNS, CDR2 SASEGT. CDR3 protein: CASSGTGTGGEKLFF. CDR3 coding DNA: TGTGCCAGCAGTGGGACCGGGACAGGTGGGGAAAAACTGTTTTTT.

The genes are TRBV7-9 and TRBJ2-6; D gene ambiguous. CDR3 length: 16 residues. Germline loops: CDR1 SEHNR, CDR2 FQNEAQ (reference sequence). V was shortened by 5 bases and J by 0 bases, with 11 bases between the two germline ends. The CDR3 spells CASSMPADSGANVLTF. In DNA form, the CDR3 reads TGTGCCAGCAGCATGCCCGCGGACTCTGGGGCCAACGTCCTGACTTTC.

CDR3 sequence (DNA): TGTGCCAGCAGCTACAAACCAAACAGTAAGTCCTACAATGAGCAGTTCTTC. Translating it yields CASSYKPNSKSYNEQFF. The rearrangement joins TRBV7-8 to TRBJ2-1; D unclear. This CDR3 comprises 17 residues. Germline CDR1 is SGHVS and CDR2 is FQNEAQ. The germline V and J ends were trimmed by 4 bases and 1 base, with 17 bases remaining between them.

The CDR3 is CASGPESPGSYEQYF. CDR3 DNA: TGTGCCAGCGGGCCCGAGAGTCCCGGATCCTACGAGCAGTACTTC. This chain links TRBV21-1 with TRBJ2-7; the D call in the table, TRBD1, was not verified against the DNA. TRBV21-1 is described as a pseudogene. The length of the CDR3 is 15 residues.

The CDR3 region has the DNA TGTGCCGGAGGGGCCATGGGCCCTAATGAAAAACTGTTTTTT. This encodes CAGGAMGPNEKLFF. This chain joins TRBV28 and TRBJ1-4; D is possibly TRBD1 (5 bases). CDR1 and CDR2 (germline): MDHEN, SYDVKM. V shed 11 bases and J shed 3 bases, with 16 bases lying between them. The CDR3 extends over 14 amino acids.